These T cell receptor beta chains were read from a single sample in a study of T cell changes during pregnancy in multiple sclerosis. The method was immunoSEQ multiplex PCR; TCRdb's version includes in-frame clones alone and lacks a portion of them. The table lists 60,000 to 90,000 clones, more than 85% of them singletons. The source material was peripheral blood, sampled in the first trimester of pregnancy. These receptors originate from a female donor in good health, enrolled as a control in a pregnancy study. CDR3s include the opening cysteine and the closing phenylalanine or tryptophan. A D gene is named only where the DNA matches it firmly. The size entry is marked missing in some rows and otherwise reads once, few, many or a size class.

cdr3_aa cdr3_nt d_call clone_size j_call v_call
CASSLGGGGRADTQYF TGTGCCAGCAGCTTAGGAGGGGGTGGGAGGGCCGACACCCAGTACTTC . . TRBJ2-5 TRBV7-9
CASSRTGSNQPQHF TGTGCCAGCAGTCGGACAGGCAGCAATCAGCCCCAGCATTTT TRBD1 . TRBJ1-5 TRBV27
CSFSLAADYNEQFF TGCAGCTTTTCCCTAGCGGCCGACTACAATGAGCAGTTCTTC TRBD2 . TRBJ2-1 TRBV29-1
CASSDRTLYGYTF TGTGCCAGCAGCGACAGGACCCTCTATGGCTACACCTTC . once TRBJ1-2 TRBV6-5
CASSPLAGGTGELFF TGTGCCAGCTCACCGCTAGCGGGAGGCACCGGGGAGCTGTTTTTT TRBD2 . TRBJ2-2 TRBV18
CASSQTSGVGYEQYF TGCGCCAGCAGCCAGACTAGCGGGGTAGGCTACGAGCAGTACTTC TRBD2 once TRBJ2-7 TRBV4-1
CASAESAGMGEQYF TGTGCCAGCGCAGAATCCGCGGGAATGGGGGAGCAGTACTTC . . TRBJ2-7 TRBV2
CASSPNTQYF TGTGCCAGCAGCCCAAATACGCAGTATTTT . . TRBJ2-3 TRBV5-6
CASSKAQGALGEQYF TGTGCCAGCAGCAAGGCCCAGGGGGCCCTCGGGGAGCAGTACTTC TRBD1 . TRBJ2-7 TRBV7-9
CASSEISGSWTDTQYF TGTGCCAGCAGTGAAATCAGCGGGAGTTGGACAGATACGCAGTATTTT TRBD2 . TRBJ2-3 TRBV6-1
CASSPLGGTDTQYF TGTGCCAGCAGCCCGTTGGGGGGGACAGATACGCAGTATTTT TRBD2 . TRBJ2-3 TRBV11-1
CASSLGLPGTSGYEQYF TGTGCCAGCAGTTTGGGGCTGCCCGGGACTAGCGGCTACGAGCAGTACTTC TRBD2 . TRBJ2-7 TRBV27
CASRIAGAGYNEQFF TGTGCCAGCAGAATAGCGGGGGCAGGGTACAATGAGCAGTTCTTC TRBD2 . TRBJ2-1 TRBV27
CASSLAGGGNQPQHF TGTGCCAGCAGTCTTGCTGGGGGCGGGAATCAGCCCCAGCATTTT . . TRBJ1-5 TRBV28
CASSLPSYEQYF TGTGCCAGCAGTTTACCCTCTTACGAGCAGTACTTC . . TRBJ2-7 TRBV28
CASSEFEGAPYNEQFF TGTGCCAGCAGTGAATTCGAGGGAGCTCCCTACAATGAGCAGTTCTTC . once TRBJ2-1 TRBV25-1
CASSLAGVYNEQFF TGTGCCAGCAGCCTAGCGGGGGTATACAATGAGCAGTTCTTC TRBD2 . TRBJ2-1 TRBV5-4
CSVPGLAGINEQFF TGCAGCGTTCCGGGACTAGCGGGAATAAATGAGCAGTTCTTC TRBD2 . TRBJ2-1 TRBV29-1
CASAQGTEAFF TGTGCCAGTGCTCAGGGCACTGAAGCTTTCTTT . many TRBJ1-1 TRBV19
CASSLRLYEQYF TGTGCCAGCAGTTTGCGTCTCTACGAGCAGTACTTC . . TRBJ2-7 TRBV28
CASSLSIGSGYTF TGTGCCAGCAGCTTGAGTATCGGGAGCGGCTACACCTTC . . TRBJ1-2 TRBV7-9
CASSSASGQGETQYF TGCGCCAGCAGCTCTGCCTCGGGACAGGGAGAGACCCAGTACTTC TRBD1 few TRBJ2-5 TRBV5-1
CASSLGSRSSYEQYF TGTGCCAGCAGTTTAGGTTCGCGGAGCTCCTACGAGCAGTACTTC . . TRBJ2-7 TRBV28
CASSREGEGNQPQHF TGCGCCAGCAGCCGCGAGGGGGAAGGCAATCAGCCCCAGCATTTT . once TRBJ1-5 TRBV5-1
CASSQDSLAGNEQFF TGTGCCAGCAGCCAAGATTCTCTAGCGGGAAATGAGCAGTTCTTC TRBD2 . TRBJ2-1 TRBV14
CASGSGRTYNEQFF TGTGCCAGCGGTTCGGGGAGGACCTACAATGAGCAGTTCTTC . . TRBJ2-1 TRBV7-2
CASSPTTGGTDTQYF TGTGCCAGCAGTCCCACCACGGGAGGCACAGATACGCAGTATTTT . . TRBJ2-3 TRBV28
CASSAGQGATEAFF TGCGCCAGCAGCGCAGGACAGGGGGCCACTGAAGCTTTCTTT TRBD1 . TRBJ1-1 TRBV5-1
CASSVDSSSYNEQFF TGTGCCAGCAGCGTAGACAGCAGCTCCTACAATGAGCAGTTCTTC . . TRBJ2-1 TRBV9
CASIYTGELFF TGTGCCAGCATCTACACCGGGGAGCTGTTTTTT . . TRBJ2-2 TRBV2
CASSFYNTGELFF TGTGCCAGCAGTTTCTACAACACCGGGGAGCTGTTTTTT . . TRBJ2-2 TRBV27
CASSGTLGEGEQYF TGCGCCAGCTCCGGGACCCTCGGGGAGGGGGAGCAGTACTTC TRBD2 . TRBJ2-7 TRBV5-1
CASGGQGLANYGYTF TGTGCCAGCGGAGGACAGGGCTTGGCTAACTATGGCTACACCTTC TRBD1 . TRBJ1-2 TRBV28
CASSSDTSGNTIYF TGTGCCAGCAGCAGCGATACCTCTGGAAACACCATATATTTT . . TRBJ1-3 TRBV13
CASKEVVSNQPQHF TGTGCCAGTAAAGAGGTAGTAAGCAATCAGCCCCAGCATTTT . . TRBJ1-5 TRBV19
CASTPPSNQPQHF TGTGCCAGCACCCCCCCGAGCAATCAGCCCCAGCATTTT . once TRBJ1-5 TRBV28
CASRRASSSGNTIYF TGTGCCAGCAGGAGGGCCTCCTCCTCTGGAAACACCATATATTTT . . TRBJ1-3 TRBV6-5
CASSSGQPSGNTIYF TGTGCCAGCAGTTCCGGACAACCCTCTGGAAACACCATATATTTT . . TRBJ1-3 TRBV27
CASSSGRTYEQYF TGTGCCAGCAGTTCGGGCAGGACTTACGAGCAGTACTTC . . TRBJ2-7 TRBV28
CASSLAAGKPSTDTQYF TGTGCCAGCAGCTTAGCGGCGGGGAAACCTAGCACAGATACGCAGTATTTT . . TRBJ2-3 TRBV7-9
CATSRDRQGALDTEAFF TGTGCCACCAGCAGAGATCGGCAGGGGGCGTTGGACACTGAAGCTTTCTTT TRBD1 . TRBJ1-1 TRBV15
CASSLGLAGGEETQYF TGCGCCAGCAGCCTAGGACTAGCGGGAGGGGAGGAGACCCAGTACTTC TRBD2 . TRBJ2-5 TRBV5-1
CASSLVIGASSTDTQYF TGTGCCAGCAGCCTCGTGATAGGGGCTTCGAGCACAGATACGCAGTATTTT . few TRBJ2-3 TRBV4-2
CASSLRQGTLSTEAFF TGTGCCAGCAGTCTTCGACAGGGGACGCTATCCACTGAAGCTTTCTTT TRBD1 once TRBJ1-1 TRBV27
CSARGLMAGSF TGCAGTGCTCGAGGTTTGATGGCAGGAAGTTTT . few TRBJ1-1 TRBV20-1
CASSLAEEGQETQYF TGCGCCAGCAGCTTGGCCGAGGAGGGGCAAGAGACCCAGTACTTC . . TRBJ2-5 TRBV5-1
CASSAGLVYEQYF TGCGCCAGCAGCGCAGGGTTGGTGTACGAGCAGTACTTC . . TRBJ2-7 TRBV5-1
CASSPLQGVNTEAFF TGCGCCAGCAGCCCGCTCCAGGGCGTGAACACTGAAGCTTTCTTT . once TRBJ1-1 TRBV5-1
CASSRISGTAEKLFF TGTGCCAGCAGTCGAATATCCGGGACAGCTGAAAAACTGTTTTTT TRBD1 . TRBJ1-4 TRBV6-5
CASHRGWDTGELFF TGCGCCAGCCACAGGGGCTGGGACACCGGGGAGCTGTTTTTT TRBD1 . TRBJ2-2 TRBV5-1
CASSLGLGYEQYF TGTGCCAGCAGCTTGGGACTAGGTTACGAGCAGTACTTC . . TRBJ2-7 TRBV5-6
CASSPRNGGGYEQYF TGTGCCAGCAGCCCGAGGAATGGGGGGGGCTACGAGCAGTACTTC TRBD2 . TRBJ2-7 TRBV7-2
CASRDIQAEAFF TGTGCCAGCAGGGACATACAGGCTGAAGCTTTCTTT . few TRBJ1-1 TRBV6-4
CASMREGLGDTQYF TGTGCCAGCATGAGGGAGGGCCTGGGAGATACGCAGTATTTT TRBD2 once TRBJ2-3 TRBV6-1
CASSQVAPRASGMNEQYF TGTGCCAGCAGCCAAGTCGCCCCCAGGGCTAGCGGGATGAACGAGCAGTACTTC TRBD2 . TRBJ2-7 TRBV4-2